The 5 T cell receptor beta chains in this list originate from one sample, sequenced in a study of control samples from healthy donors and cancer patients. Clones were read by immunoSEQ multiplex PCR, and TCRdb kept only the in-frame ones, dropping some. The profile shows hundreds of thousands of clones, 82% of them singletons. The specimen sequenced was PBMCs. These receptors were obtained from a woman aged 55-70 years with lung cancer.

The rearrangement uses TRBV18 and TRBJ1-4; D possibly corresponds to TRBD1 (5 bases). Between the trimmed V and J ends, which lost 3 bases and 6 bases, there was a span of 14 bases. Germline V gene lookup returns CDR1 KGHSH and CDR2 LQKENI. This CDR3 comprises 15 residues. Here the CDR3 DNA reads TGTGCCAGCTCACCCCAAAGCAGGGCCGATGAAAAACTGTTTTTT. This encodes CASSPQSRADEKLFF.

This clone was seen more than once but under ten times. CDR3 sequence (DNA): TGTGCCAGCAGTGTGACAGGGGGAACCGGGGAGCTGTTTTTT. As protein: CASSVTGGTGELFF. J is TRBJ2-2 and V is TRBV28; 9 nucleotides agree with TRBD1. Trimming cost V 5 bases and J 5 bases; bases outside gene matches: 3. The CDR3 spans 14 residues. Germline V lookup: CDR1 MDHEN, CDR2 SYDVKM.

This chain joins TRBV5-1 and TRBJ2-5; TRBD2 is a possible D gene (6 bases). Germline loops: CDR1 SGHRS, CDR2 YFSETQ. This CDR3 has 14 amino acids. Trimming removed 4 bases at V and 5 bases at J, with 15 bases between. For the CDR3, the DNA is TGCGCCAGCAGCCCCGGAGGGCGAGGTGAGACCCAGTACTTC. It yields the protein CASSPGGRGETQYF.

V is TRBV6-6 and J is TRBJ1-3, with D hard to call. Germline V gene lookup returns CDR1 MNHNY and CDR2 SVGAGI (reference sequence). The CDR3 sequence is 15 residues long. V was cut by 4 bases and J by 0 bases, with 10 bases left in between. The DNA for the CDR3 is TGTGCCAGCAGTTTCGGGCCGAGCTCTGGAAACACCATATATTTT. This codes for CASSFGPSSGNTIYF.

V and J are TRBV7-9 and TRBJ2-1; 9 bases align to TRBD1. From germline, CDR1 is SEHNR and CDR2 FQNEAQ (reference sequence). J was trimmed by 7 bases and V by 1 base; bases with no gene match: 8. The length of the CDR3 is 16 residues. The CDR3 DNA is TGTGCCAGCAGCTTAGGAACGGGACAGGGCTCTAATGAGCAGTTCTTC. Translation gives CASSLGTGQGSNEQFF.